What follows are 23 T cell receptor beta chains derived from one specimen sequenced in a study of T cells in women clearing cervical HPV infection listed by TCRdb under 2018. Library preparation used the immunoSEQ multiplex PCR assay. This immuneACCESS table, as held by TCRdb, lists in-frame sequences with V and J called but not all clones. Of the missing ones, under half trace to an unresolved V gene in checked studies; the others have no known cause. The table kept for this sample lists under 35,000 clones. The ten largest account for about 16% of the sample. Sequences were obtained from blood buffy coat. The receptor set was obtained from a woman aged 18 to 75 with a cervical HPV16 infection that either progressed to CIN3+ or cleared (not recorded which).

Concerning this clone itself: The CDR3 end is not reached by the read, which stops 3 residues before it; the germline J gene fills it in. This chain connects TRBV7-9 to TRBJ1-2; D is ambiguous. This CDR3 has 14 residues. The V gene's germline CDR1 is SEHNR and CDR2 FQNEAQ (reference sequence). V lost 0 bases and J 7 bases, leaving 12 bases between the germline ends. The CDR3 here is CASSLAVGPIGYTF. Partial CDR3 DNA: TGTGCCAGCAGCTTAGCTGTAGGGCCCATTGGC.

The CDR3 loop reads CASSRRAYNSPLHF. The covered CDR3 bases are TGTGCCAGCAGTCGCCGGGCCTATAATTCACCC. The chain couples TRBV28 to TRBJ1-6; D remains ambiguous. The read stops 3 residues short of the end of the CDR3; the missing end is completed from the germline J gene. CDR1 and CDR2 (germline): MDHEN, SYDVKM. The CDR3 consists of 14 residues. V was clipped by 5 bases and J by 2 bases, with 7 bases between them.

On this clone: The missing CDR3 end, 3 residues past where the read stops, is filled in from the germline J gene. This rearrangement joins TRBV6-2 or TRBV6-3 to TRBJ2-1; 13 bases fit TRBD2. The length of the CDR3 is 15 residues. Trimming at V came to 7 bases and at J to 4 bases, leaving 4 bases not matched to a gene. The germline gives CDR1 MNHEY, CDR2 SVGEGT. CDR3 loop: CASNLLAGGYNEQFF. CDR3 DNA (partial): TGTGCCAGCAACCTACTAGCGGGAGGGTACAATGAG.

A remark on this clone: Coverage ceases 3 residues before the CDR3 finishes, and the germline J gene fills in the end. The V and J genes are TRBV20-1 and TRBJ1-6; 8 nucleotides match TRBD1. This CDR3 spans 15 amino acids. The V gene end was trimmed by 0 bases and the J gene end by 10 bases; junction bases not matched to a gene: 8. Germline assignment: CDR1 DFQATT and CDR2 SNEGSKA (reference sequence). The CDR3 bases that were read are TGCAGTGCTAGAGATCCAGGGGGCGGTTCCTCACCC. Protein sequence: CSARDPGGGSSP. In full, the CDR3 is CSARDPGGGSSPLHF.

Comment on this clone: The CDR3 goes on 3 residues after the read ends, and that part is filled in from the germline J gene. J is TRBJ2-5 and V is TRBV7-9; 8 bases map to TRBD2. Trimming removed 3 bases from V and 3 bases from J; junction bases left unmatched: 6. The CDR3 runs to 15 residues. Germline assignment: CDR1 SEHNR and CDR2 FQNEAQ (reference sequence). The chain's CDR3 is CASSFFSAGEETQYF. The part of the CDR3 DNA that was read is TGTGCCAGCAGCTTTTTTTCAGCGGGGGAAGAGACC.

Of note for this clone: The read comes to an end 3 residues before the CDR3 does, leaving the germline J gene to fill in the end. V is TRBV19 and J is TRBJ1-2, with D uncertain. CDR1 LNHDA and CDR2 SQIVND come from the germline V gene (reference sequence). CDR3 length: 16 amino acids. The CDR3 here is CASSNTSGLHNSVYTF. Partial CDR3 DNA: TGTGCCAGTAGTAATACTAGCGGGCTCCATAACAGTGTC. Supplemented by reference TRBV19 and TRBJ1-2, the full variable domain reads DGGITQSPKYLFRKEGQNVTLSCEQNLNHDAMYWYRQDPGQGLRLIYYSQIVNDFQKGDIAEGYSVSREKKESFPLTVTSAQKNPTAFYLCASSNTSGLHNSVYTFGSGTRLTVV.

Note on this clone: The sequenced fragment ends 3 residues before the CDR3 boundary, so the rest is inferred from the germline J gene. This chain links TRBV4-1 with TRBJ2-5; a weak D match, TRBD1 (6 bases). Germline assignment: CDR1 MGHRA and CDR2 YSYEKL. Trimming removed 4 bases at V and 3 bases at J, with 12 bases between. The CDR3 runs 14 residues. Incomplete CDR3 DNA: TGCGCCAGCAGCCCTGGGGGCAATAAAGAGACC. It is translated as CASSPGGNKET. The full CDR3 protein reads CASSPGGNKETQYF.

Turning to this clone: With the read ending 3 residues before the CDR3 end, the germline J gene is used to fill in that end. V usage is TRBV7-9 and J usage is TRBJ2-6, with 9 positions matching TRBD1. The trim removed 8 bases at V and 4 bases at J, leaving 6 bases unmatched. Germline CDR1 reads SEHNR; CDR2 reads FQNEAQ (reference sequence). The CDR3 runs to 15 residues. The CDR3 DNA, read in part, is TGTGCCAGCCCCGGGACAGGGCCCGGGGCCAACGTC. Translated, it gives CASPGTGPGANV. The full CDR3 reads CASPGTGPGANVLTF.

As concerns this clone: With the read ending 3 residues before the CDR3 end, the germline J gene is used to fill in that end. V gene TRBV20-1 combines with J gene TRBJ2-3; 8 positions agree with TRBD1. Germline V lookup: CDR1 DFQATT, CDR2 SNEGSKA (reference sequence). CDR3 length: 13 amino acids. The CDR3 protein is CSAWTGRTETQYF. The CDR3 bases that were read are TGCAGTGCTTGGACAGGGCGGACGGAGACG.

A note on this clone: The CDR3 is cut off 3 residues early in the read; its end comes from the germline J gene. V usage is TRBV7-6 and J usage is TRBJ2-3; D not resolved. CDR3 size: 15 residues. Germline V gene lookup returns CDR1 SGHVS and CDR2 FNYEAQ. The CDR3 loop is CASSPSLVVQEAQYF. Incomplete CDR3 DNA: TGTGCCAGCAGCCCCAGTCTTGTGGTCCAAGAGGCG. Complete variable domain (other parts from reference TRBV7-6 and TRBJ2-3): GAGVSQSPRYKVTKRGQDVALRCDPISGHVSLYWYRQALGQGPEFLTYFNYEAQQDKSGLPNDRFSAERPEGSISTLTIQRTEQRDSAMYRCASSPSLVVQEAQYFGPGTRLTVL.

Regarding this clone: The CDR3 is cut off 3 residues early in the read; its end comes from the germline J gene. This chain connects TRBV7-9 to TRBJ2-1, with 9 positions matching TRBD1. V shed 4 bases, J shed 5 bases, and the junction held 6 bases outside the gene matches. Looked up from germline, CDR1 is SEHNR and CDR2 is FQNEAQ (reference sequence). The CDR3 runs to 15 residues. The sequenced part of the CDR3 DNA is TGTGCCAGCAGCTCATCACAGGGGGCAGACAATGAG. Protein product: CASSSSQGADNE. The whole CDR3 reads CASSSSQGADNEQFF.

As concerns this clone: The read finishes 3 residues shy of the CDR3 end, and the germline J gene is used to complete it. The chain recombines TRBV7-3 with TRBJ1-4; D is perhaps TRBD1 (6 bases). The CDR3 totals 14 residues. CDR1 is SGHTA and CDR2 is FQGTGA in the germline V gene. CDR3 in amino acids: CASSFSGADSPLFF. The part of the CDR3 DNA that was read is TGTGCCAGCAGCTTTTCAGGGGCCGATTCACCA.

Remarks on this clone: The CDR3 end is not reached by the read, which stops 3 residues before it; the germline J gene fills it in. This chain joins TRBV14 and TRBJ2-7; D might be TRBD1 (7 bases). Germline-derived CDR1 and CDR2 are SGHDN and FVKESK. The CDR3 sequence is 15 residues long. Trimming took 3 bases from V and 1 from J, leaving 13 bases between them. The CDR3 is CASSQQAGGSYEQYF. CDR3 bases read: TGTGCCAGCAGCCAGCAAGCAGGGGGGTCCTACGAG.

Remarks on this clone: Coverage ceases 3 residues before the CDR3 finishes, and the germline J gene fills in the end. The chain combines TRBV7-3 with TRBJ1-2; TRBD1 might be the D (5 bases). The germline V gene encodes CDR1 SGHTA and CDR2 FQGTGA. The CDR3 consists of 12 residues. Incomplete CDR3 DNA: TGTGCCAGCAGCCTACCGGGACTTGAC. Amino acids: CASSLPGLD. The complete CDR3 protein is CASSLPGLDYTF.

Concerning this clone: The read ends 3 residues early relative to the CDR3; the germline J gene fills the gap. The chain uses TRBV20-1 and TRBJ2-4; D perhaps matches TRBD2 (5 bases). The CDR3 consists of 14 residues. Looked up from germline, CDR1 is DFQATT and CDR2 is SNEGSKA (reference sequence). The CDR3 sequence: CSASPRGPESGQYF. Incomplete CDR3 DNA: TGCAGTGCTAGTCCCCGGGGTCCGGAGTCTGGT.

A note on this clone: The CDR3 is cut off 3 residues early in the read; its end comes from the germline J gene. The chain links TRBV7-3 to TRBJ1-1; D might be TRBD1 (6 bases). Germline V gene data show CDR1 as SGHTA and CDR2 as FQGTGA. The CDR3 spans 13 residues. V was pared by 8 bases and J by 2 bases, with 12 bases between. The sequenced part of the CDR3 DNA is TGTGCCAGCGCCGTCAGGGGAAACACTGAA. Protein product: CASAVRGNTE. The whole CDR3 region reads CASAVRGNTEAFF.

In regard to this clone: The CDR3 end is not reached by the read, which stops 3 residues before it; the germline J gene fills it in. The chain carries TRBV20-1 and TRBJ2-3, with TRBD2 identical over 10 bases. The CDR3 extends over 15 amino acids. Germline lookup yields CDR1 DFQATT and CDR2 SNEGSKA (reference sequence). V lost 2 bases to trimming and J lost 5 bases; unmatched junction nucleotides: 7. CDR3 DNA (partial): TGCAGTGCTAGAAGCGGGAGGGCCTTGGAAGATACG. Its protein is CSARSGRALEDT. In full, the CDR3 is CSARSGRALEDTQYF.

With respect to this clone: The sequenced fragment ends 3 residues before the CDR3 boundary, so the rest is inferred from the germline J gene. The J gene is TRBJ1-2, the V gene TRBV10-3; tentatively, D is TRBD1 (5 bases). The length of the CDR3 is 15 residues. Trimming shortened V by 8 bases and J by 6 bases, and 22 bases separated the two germline ends. From germline, CDR1 is ENHRY and CDR2 SYGVKD. CDR3 residues: CAICPSLGGTHGYTF. The CDR3 bases that were read are TGTGCCATCTGTCCCTCTCTCGGGGGTACTCATGGC.

Points on this clone: The read falls 3 residues short of the CDR3 end, and the missing part is taken from the germline J gene. The genes are TRBV12-5 and TRBJ1-5, with D perhaps TRBD1 (5 bases). Germline V gene data show CDR1 as LGHNT and CDR2 as FRNRAP. This CDR3 has 12 residues. Trimming left V 2 bases short and J 7 bases short, with 6 bases between. The part of the CDR3 DNA that was read is TGTGCTAGTGGTTTGACAGGCCAGCCC. Its translation: CASGLTGQP. The entire CDR3 is CASGLTGQPQHF. The whole variable domain, filled in from reference TRBV12-5 and TRBJ1-5, reads DARVTQTPRHKVTEMGQEVTMRCQPILGHNTVFWYRQTMMQGLELLAYFRNRAPLDDSGMPKDRFSAEMPDATLATLKIQPSEPRDSAVYFCASGLTGQPQHFGDGTRLSIL.

The sequenced part of the CDR3 DNA is TGTGCCAGCTCACCACCACTACAGGGGGCCGACACTGAA. As protein: CASSPPLQGADTE. The complete CDR3 sequence is CASSPPLQGADTEAFF. V usage is TRBV18 and J usage is TRBJ1-1, with 9 bases identical to TRBD1. The read falls 3 residues short of the CDR3 end, and the missing part is taken from the germline J gene. J was trimmed by 3 bases and V by 0 bases; bases with no gene match: 5. The germline gives CDR1 KGHSH, CDR2 LQKENI. This CDR3 contains 16 residues.

Notes on this clone: The read terminates 3 residues ahead of where the CDR3 ends, so the germline J gene completes it. This chain joins TRBV20-1 and TRBJ2-7; D might be TRBD2 (6 bases). The CDR3 spans 12 residues. Germline-derived CDR1 and CDR2 are DFQATT and SNEGSKA (reference sequence). Between the trimmed V and J ends, which lost 4 bases and 4 bases, there was a span of 11 bases. The covered CDR3 bases are TGCAGTGCTACTAGCGATTTTTACGAG. This translates into CSATSDFYE. The complete CDR3 sequence is CSATSDFYEQYF.

As to this clone: The sequence runs out 3 residues before the end of the CDR3; the remainder is reconstructed from the germline J gene. The chain joins TRBV30 to TRBJ2-5; D might be TRBD1 (6 bases). Between the trimmed V and J ends, which lost 5 bases and 3 bases, there was a span of 16 bases. CDR3 length: 14 amino acids. Germline V gene lookup returns CDR1 GTSNPN and CDR2 SVGIG (reference sequence). The covered CDR3 bases are TGTGCCTGGGGGCAGGGGAGAATGGAAGAGACC. Protein: CAWGQGRMEET. The entire CDR3 is CAWGQGRMEETQYF.

In regard to this clone: The read ends 3 residues shy of where the CDR3 ends; the end is completed using the germline J gene. The chain employs TRBV7-8 and TRBJ2-1; 9 bases fit TRBD1. In germline, CDR1 is SGHVS, CDR2 FQNEAQ. The CDR3 runs 14 residues. Losses at the gene ends were 4 bases for V and 8 bases for J; bases not matched to a gene: 6. The CDR3 DNA, read in part, is TGTGCCAGCAGCTCCGGGACAGGGAGGTATGAG. Translated, it gives CASSSGTGRYE. The entire CDR3 is CASSSGTGRYEQFF.